This T cell receptor beta chain was recovered during a study of blood T cell repertoires in COVID-19. Looking at the study overall: Some COVID-19 samples were acute and others convalescent; all came from the United States, Italy and Spain.

Authors' processing steps: Amplified reference gene primers provided the basis for estimating nucleated cell counts. Some clones are missing from TCRdb's copy, which holds only in-frame ones; the method was immunoSEQ multiplex PCR. V and J calls and clone size are copied from that table; D and trimming were computed from the DNA. Found here are fewer than 250,000 clones, around four fifths of them singletons; the top ten hold 2.5% to 3.5%. The CDR3 totals 14 residues. V trimming: 6 bases; J trimming: 2 bases; junction bases outside the gene matches: 6. The germline V gene has CDR1 SGHAT and CDR2 FQNNGV.

The sample was peripheral blood. The sequence derives from a middle-aged man with active or convalescent COVID-19. The genes are TRBV11-2 and TRBJ2-7; 8 bases match TRBD1. CDR3 sequence reads: CASSSGTGPYEQYF. CDR3 coding DNA: TGTGCCAGCAGTTCAGGGACAGGCCCCTACGAGCAGTACTTC. Looking up the rest from reference TRBV11-2 and TRBJ2-7 gives the full variable domain: EAGVAQSPRYKIIEKRQSVAFWCNPISGHATLYWYQQILGQGPKLLIQFQNNGVVDDSQLPKDRFSAERLKGVDSTLKIQPAKLEDSAVYLCASSSGTGPYEQYFGPGTRLTVT.